This TCR beta chain was sequenced for a study of shared clonotypes between healthy human individuals. Trimming stripped 5 bases from V and 10 bases from J, with 12 bases between. This CDR3 is 11 amino acids long. The germline V gene encodes CDR1 DFQATT and CDR2 SNEGSKA (reference sequence). Comments on this clone: Its antigen is unidentified.

Using immunoSEQ multiplex PCR, the repertoire was profiled, and TCRdb retains in-frame clones only, with some absent. The table lists about 92,000 clones, 68% of them singletons, with 50% in the top ten. Notes on the study in general: Sampling used blood alone; tissue repertoires probably differ.

The receptor was isolated from a man aged 25 to 40 in good health. This chain connects TRBV20-1 to TRBJ2-1; no firm D call. The specimen sequenced was memory CD8+ T cells sorted from blood. The sample's subset: CD45RO+ cells pooled with CCR7-negative TemRA cells. CDR3: CSAGKLDEQFF. The CDR3 DNA is TGCAGTGCTGGAAAGCTGGACGAGCAGTTCTTC.